The 15 T cell receptor beta chains below were found in one sample sequenced in a study of blood T cell repertoires in COVID-19. Profiled with immunoSEQ multiplex PCR; TCRdb holds only in-frame clones, not every one. In the table there are about 350,000 clones, around nine tenths of which are singletons. The sequenced material came from peripheral blood. Receptor source: a woman aged 60-75 years with COVID-19, enrolled during active disease.

The chain carries TRBV6-5 and TRBJ1-2; 8 bases are shared with TRBD1. The CDR3 is 14 residues long. Germline CDR1 reads MNHEY; CDR2 reads SVGAGI. The V and J ends lost 7 bases and 4 bases, in that order; junction bases with no gene match: 8. In DNA, the CDR3 is TGTGCCAGCAATAGACAGGGGTCCCCCTATGGCTACACCTTC. Its translation is CASNRQGSPYGYTF.

Concerning this clone itself: Other nucleotide sequences from this sample produce the same CDR3. The rearrangement uses TRBV12-3 or TRBV12-4 and TRBJ1-1, with D possibly matching TRBD1 (6 bases). The CDR3 extends over 13 amino acids. Trimming stripped 5 bases from V and 5 bases from J, with 12 bases between. The CDR3 is CASSLRGGTEAFF. Here the CDR3 DNA reads TGTGCCAGCAGTCTCAGGGGTGGGACTGAAGCTTTCTTT.

This clone was seen more than once but under ten times. Here the CDR3 reads CASSQTEETQYF. The CDR3 region has the DNA TGTGCCAGCAGTCAGACAGAAGAGACCCAGTACTTC. This chain links TRBV28 with TRBJ2-5, with TRBD1 as a possible D gene (5 bases). This CDR3 is built from 12 residues. The germline V and J ends were trimmed by 5 bases and 3 bases, with 7 bases remaining between them. The germline gives CDR1 MDHEN, CDR2 SYDVKM. Supplemented by reference TRBV28 and TRBJ2-5, the full variable domain reads DVKVTQSSRYLVKRTGEKVFLECVQDMDHENMFWYRQDPGLGLRLIYFSYDVKMKEKGDIPEGYSVSREKKERFSLILESASTNQTSMYLCASSQTEETQYFGPGTRLLVL.

The rearrangement joins TRBV5-1 to TRBJ2-1, with 13 positions matching TRBD2. V was pared by 8 bases and J by 1 base, with 3 bases of the junction left unmatched. Germline lookup yields CDR1 SGHRS and CDR2 YFSETQ. The CDR3 sequence is 15 residues long. The CDR3 region is CASVGLAGSYNEQFF. DNA for the CDR3: TGCGCCAGTGTGGGACTAGCGGGGTCCTACAATGAGCAGTTCTTC.

The chain employs TRBV5-1 and TRBJ2-3, with 7 bases fitting TRBD1. Germline CDR1 is SGHRS and CDR2 is YFSETQ. The length of the CDR3 is 15 residues. Losses at the gene ends were 4 bases for V and 0 bases for J; bases not matched to a gene: 5. CDR3 loop: CASSPGGVSTDTQYF. As DNA, the CDR3 is TGCGCCAGCAGCCCAGGGGGAGTAAGCACAGATACGCAGTATTTT.

This sequence joins TRBV5-8 and TRBJ2-7; perhaps TRBD2 as D (5 bases). Trimming removed 4 bases at V and 2 bases at J, with 10 bases between. This CDR3 region has 13 residues. Germline V CDR1 and CDR2: SGHTS, YDEGEE. The DNA of the CDR3 is TGTGCCAGCAGCCTCTACGGGGCCTACGAGCAGTACTTC. Its protein product is CASSLYGAYEQYF.

The chain employs TRBV14 and TRBJ2-3, with D unclear. Germline V gene sequence: CDR1 SGHDN, CDR2 FVKESK. The CDR3 consists of 15 residues. V was shortened by 0 bases and J by 2 bases, with 9 bases between the two germline ends. The CDR3 here is CASSQDELPTDTQYF. As DNA, the CDR3 is TGTGCCAGCAGCCAAGATGAACTACCCACAGATACGCAGTATTTT.

CDR3: CAYDTGNSRNTEAFF. CDR3 DNA sequence: TGTGCCTATGATACAGGGAACTCACGGAACACTGAAGCTTTCTTT. J is TRBJ1-1 and V is TRBV6-5; weak D call: TRBD1 (6 bases). This CDR3 spans 15 amino acids. CDR1 and CDR2 from the germline V gene are MNHEY and SVGAGI. The V end lost 11 bases, the J end lost 1 base, and 20 bases lay between the germline ends.

The rearrangement joins TRBV3-1 (or the pseudogene TRBV3-2) to TRBJ2-5, with D possibly TRBD2 on 5 matching bases. V was pared by 2 bases and J by 5 bases, with 18 bases between. This CDR3 region has 16 residues. CDR1 and CDR2 from the germline V gene are LGHDT and YNNKEL (reference sequence). The CDR3 nucleotides read TGTGCCAGCAGCCAACCGACTACATGGGAAAAGGAGACCCAGTACTTC. Its protein is CASSQPTTWEKETQYF.

The chain links TRBV23-1 to TRBJ1-6; D unresolved. TRBV23-1 is noted as an ORF with a role that remains uncertain. Trimming took off 2 bases at V and 2 bases at J, with 19 bases between the two ends. The CDR3 extends over 19 amino acids. The CDR3 DNA reads as TGCGCCAGCAGTCAAACCCGACACTCGGGAGCTCCCTATAATTCACCCCTCCACTTT. Amino acids: CASSQTRHSGAPYNSPLHF.

V is TRBV3-1 (or the pseudogene TRBV3-2) and J is TRBJ2-7; 7 nucleotides line up with TRBD2. Trimming took 7 bases from V and 3 from J; bases not matched to a gene: 3. The germline CDR1 and CDR2 sequences are LGHDT and YNNKEL (reference sequence). CDR3 length: 12 residues. CDR3 coding DNA: TGTGCCAGCACGGGGGGAAACTACGAGCAGTACTTC. It specifies CASTGGNYEQYF.

The chain uses TRBV19 and TRBJ2-2; tentatively, D is TRBD2 (5 bases). Germline V gene lookup returns CDR1 LNHDA and CDR2 SQIVND (reference sequence). The CDR3 length is 14 residues. Trimming stripped 8 bases from V and 4 bases from J, with 14 bases between. The CDR3: CASEIQAGTGELFF. As DNA, the CDR3 is TGTGCCAGTGAAATCCAGGCGGGCACCGGGGAGCTGTTTTTT.

This rearrangement joins TRBV7-9 to TRBJ2-1; D is unresolved. In germline, CDR1 is SEHNR, CDR2 FQNEAQ (reference sequence). This CDR3 is built from 11 residues. Trimming pared 3 bases from V and 10 bases from J, leaving 7 bases between. CDR3 amino acids: CASSLSAEQFF. CDR3 DNA: TGTGCCAGCAGCTTGAGCGCAGAGCAGTTCTTC.

Comments on this clone: The same CDR3 also results from other DNA sequences found in this sample. The chain uses TRBV6-5 and TRBJ2-7; a possible D gene is TRBD1 (6 bases). CDR1 and CDR2 from the germline V gene are MNHEY and SVGAGI. V was pared by 2 bases and J by 0 bases, with 8 bases between. CDR3 length: 14 amino acids. CDR3 loop: CASSYGRGSYEQYF. The DNA of the CDR3 is TGTGCCAGCAGTTACGGCAGGGGCTCCTACGAGCAGTACTTC.

This sequence joins TRBV15 and TRBJ1-5; 7 bases align to TRBD1. The CDR3 has 15 residues. J lost 7 bases, V lost 0 bases, and 6 bases had no gene match. Germline CDR1 reads LNHNV; CDR2 reads YYDKDF (reference sequence). In nucleotides, the CDR3 is TGTGCCACCAGCAGAGATTTGACAGGGAGGCAGCCCCAGCATTTT. Translated, it gives CATSRDLTGRQPQHF.